There are many counts of the clone carrying this TCR beta chain. The CDR3 runs to 13 residues. Germline CDR1 and CDR2: SGHTA and FQGNSA. Trimming took 4 bases from V and 3 from J, leaving 9 bases between them. The sample originates from a study of CD8 T cells in ankylosing spondylitis. As the method for making TCR beta libraries, quantitative 5'-RACE with molecular barcodes was used. TCRdb re-called the 5' RACE reads with MiXCR, one entry per CDR3 protein. The profile covers some 130,000 distinct CDR3 sequences, with around 7.9% appearing a single time and over 10% taken by the ten largest. This receptor was identified in a female donor with ankylosing spondylitis or in good health (not recorded which). The chain combines TRBV7-2 with TRBJ1-2; the D gene is possibly TRBD1 (6 bases). The sample comprised blood, either unsorted or a sorted T cell fraction (not recorded which). CDR3 DNA sequence: TGTGCCAGCAGCTGGAGGGGGGACTATGGCTACACCTTC. Encoded protein: CASSWRGDYGYTF.